A single sample gave rise to the 25 T cell receptor beta chains below, sequenced in a study of T cell responses to AZD1222 COVID-19 vaccine. Profiled with immunoSEQ multiplex PCR; TCRdb holds only in-frame clones, not every one. The sample consists of some 130,000 clones, under 90% of them appearing once. The material was peripheral blood, obtained on day 0 of AZD1222 vaccination. Source of these receptors: an adult in good health.

The chain links TRBV2 to TRBJ1-1; D gene unclear. V lost 2 bases and J 10 bases, leaving 11 bases between the germline ends. Per germline, CDR1 SNHLY and CDR2 FYNNEI. There are 12 residues in the CDR3. CDR3: CASSESRSGAFF. The CDR3 DNA reads as TGTGCCAGCAGTGAAAGCAGAAGTGGAGCTTTCTTT. The variable domain in full, with the rest retrieved from reference TRBV2 and TRBJ1-1, is EPEVTQTPSHQVTQMGQEVILRCVPISNHLYFYWYRQILGQKVEFLVSFYNNEISEKSEIFDDQFSVERPDGSNFTLKIRSTKLEDSAMYFCASSESRSGAFFGQGTRLTVV.

The rearrangement joins TRBV7-2 to TRBJ1-3; D gene ambiguous. Germline CDR1 and CDR2: SGHTA and FQGNSA. V gave up 8 bases and J gave up 2 bases, with 10 bases separating them. The CDR3 length is 13 residues. CDR3: CASHKNAGNTIYF. CDR3 DNA: TGTGCCAGCCACAAAAACGCTGGAAACACCATATATTTT.

V is TRBV15 and J is TRBJ1-4; D is ambiguous. Germline CDR1 LNHNV, CDR2 YYDKDF (reference sequence). V lost 0 bases, J lost 8 bases, and 10 bases lay in between. The CDR3 covers 14 residues. The CDR3 reads CATSRDILGEKLFF. The CDR3 nucleotides are TGTGCCACCAGCAGAGATATTTTGGGGGAAAAACTGTTTTTT. Based on the CDR3 plus reference TRBV15 and TRBJ1-4, the full variable domain is DAMVIQNPRYQVTQFGKPVTLSCSQTLNHNVMYWYQQKSSQAPKLLFHYYDKDFNNEADTPDNFQSRRPNTSFCFLDIRSPGLGDTAMYLCATSRDILGEKLFFGSGTQLSVL.

The rearrangement links TRBV10-3 to TRBJ2-7; TRBD1 or TRBD2 may be the D gene (5 bases each). V shed 2 bases and J shed 2 bases, with 16 bases lying between them. CDR3 size: 16 residues. Germline assignment: CDR1 ENHRY and CDR2 SYGVKD. The CDR3 loop reads CAISEPNVGETYEQYF. CDR3 coding DNA: TGTGCCATCAGTGAGCCGAACGTGGGGGAGACCTACGAGCAGTACTTC.

This clone was recorded only once. Other DNA sequences in the sample encode the same CDR3. The chain carries TRBV27 and TRBJ1-6; D is perhaps TRBD1 (5 bases). CDR3 length: 13 residues. Germline V gene data show CDR1 as MNHEY and CDR2 as SMNVEV (reference sequence). V dropped 3 bases and J dropped 7 bases, with 7 bases sitting between them. The CDR3, as DNA: TGTGCCAGCAGTTTGGGGGGGAATTCACCCCTCCACTTT. Protein: CASSLGGNSPLHF.

The gene calls are TRBV5-3 and TRBJ1-3; D not resolved. TRBV5-3 is placed among ORFs of uncertain function. CDR3 length equals 17 residues. V was shortened by 0 bases and J by 0 bases, with 13 bases between the two germline ends. CDR3 loop: CARSLEQAIPSGNTIYF. In DNA form, the CDR3 reads TGTGCCAGAAGCTTGGAGCAAGCCATACCCTCTGGAAACACCATATATTTT.

This clone has a single count. The chain has TRBV2 and TRBJ1-5, with D unresolved. CDR1 is SNHLY, CDR2 FYNNEI, per germline. V shed 6 bases and J shed 9 bases, with 12 bases lying between them. The CDR3 is 12 residues long. The CDR3 region is CASRDDRSPQHF. In DNA, the CDR3 is TGTGCCAGCAGGGACGACCGTTCGCCCCAGCATTTT.

The V gene is TRBV7-6, the J gene TRBJ1-1, with D possibly matching TRBD1 (5 bases). Trimming shortened V by 1 base and J by 4 bases, and 13 bases separated the two germline ends. From germline, CDR1 is SGHVS and CDR2 FNYEAQ. This CDR3 has 15 amino acids. The CDR3 nucleotides read TGTGCCAGCAGCTTAGAAGGGGCCTGGGGCACTGAAGCTTTCTTT. This gives the protein CASSLEGAWGTEAFF.

The gene calls are TRBV6-1 and TRBJ1-1; 7 bases line up with TRBD1. The germline CDR1 and CDR2 sequences are MNHNS and SASEGT. This CDR3 is 12 amino acids long. V shed 5 bases, J shed 8 bases, and the junction held 5 bases outside the gene matches. The CDR3 DNA sequence: TGTGCCAGCAGTTATCCGGGACAGGAAGCTTTCTTT. Its translation is CASSYPGQEAFF.

The gene calls are TRBV27 and TRBJ1-6; tentative D call: TRBD1 (6 bases). Germline loops: CDR1 MNHEY, CDR2 SMNVEV (reference sequence). The V end was cut by 5 bases, the J end by 10 bases, with 15 bases between. The CDR3 is 14 amino acids. CDR3 nucleotide sequence: TGTGCCAGCAGTCCCCGACAGGCCAACTCACCCCTCCACTTT. This gives the protein CASSPRQANSPLHF.

V gene TRBV11-3 combines with J gene TRBJ2-3, with no clear D. V was cut by 1 base and J by 0 bases, with 5 bases left in between. CDR3 length: 14 amino acids. The germline CDR1 and CDR2 sequences are SGHNT and YENEEA. The CDR3 DNA is TGTGCCAGCAGCTTAGGCCGGAGCACAGATACGCAGTATTTT. Protein sequence: CASSLGRSTDTQYF.

The genes are TRBV6-5 and TRBJ1-1, with a weak D call TRBD1 (5 bases). The germline V gene has CDR1 MNHEY and CDR2 SVGAGI. Deletions cut 10 bases from V and 4 bases from J, with 10 bases between. The CDR3 extends over 11 amino acids. This chain's CDR3 is CATLGGTEAFF. CDR3 coding DNA: TGTGCCACCCTGGGGGGCACTGAAGCTTTCTTT.

The chain joins TRBV4-2 to TRBJ1-1; 7 bases agree with TRBD1. The CDR3 runs 14 residues. Germline V gene sequence: CDR1 LGHNA, CDR2 YNFKEQ. With 0 bases clipped from V and 11 bases from J, the junction kept 9 bases outside the gene matches. The CDR3 reads CASSQDRGPRGAFF. CDR3 DNA sequence: TGTGCCAGCAGCCAAGATCGGGGGCCCAGGGGGGCTTTCTTT.

This chain joins TRBV7-2 and TRBJ2-7; 7 bases are shared with TRBD2. Germline V gene lookup returns CDR1 SGHTA and CDR2 FQGNSA. The CDR3 contains 15 residues. Trimming removed 2 bases from V and 5 bases from J; junction bases left unmatched: 9. CDR3 residues: CASSLPPGGHDEQYF. For the CDR3, the DNA is TGTGCCAGCAGCTTACCCCCGGGGGGTCACGACGAGCAGTACTTC.

The gene calls are TRBV18 and TRBJ2-1; D unclear. The CDR3 runs 19 residues. CDR1 KGHSH and CDR2 LQKENI come from the germline V gene. Trimming removed 4 bases from V and 0 bases from J, with 22 bases in between. CDR3 sequence (DNA): TGTGCCAGCTCACTCAGTCAATTTAGCTCCTACAACTCCTACAATGAGCAGTTCTTC. Encoded protein: CASSLSQFSSYNSYNEQFF.

V is TRBV3-1 (or the pseudogene TRBV3-2) and J is TRBJ1-3; no clear D gene. The CDR3 spans 14 residues. The ends were cut back, 3 bases at V and 1 base at J, with 7 bases in the middle. Germline V gene data show CDR1 as LGHDT and CDR2 as YNNKEL (reference sequence). CDR3 sequence: CASSQSFSGNTIYF. CDR3 coding DNA: TGTGCCAGCAGCCAGAGTTTTTCTGGAAACACCATATATTTT.

This clone occurred many times. The gene calls are TRBV2 and TRBJ1-6; 8 bases align to TRBD1. In germline, CDR1 is SNHLY, CDR2 FYNNEI. V lost 7 bases, J lost 6 bases, and 5 bases stayed unmatched. This CDR3 has 14 amino acids. The CDR3 sequence is CASKGDRINSPLHF. As DNA, the CDR3 is TGTGCCAGCAAAGGGGACAGGATTAATTCACCCCTCCACTTT.

Notes on this clone: The sample contains more than one DNA sequence encoding this CDR3. CDR3: CASSQDISYGYTF. The CDR3 DNA is TGCGCCAGCAGCCAAGATATATCTTATGGCTACACCTTC. V gene TRBV4-3 combines with J gene TRBJ1-2; D gene unclear. Trimming took off 0 bases at V and 5 bases at J, with 7 bases between the two ends. This CDR3 contains 13 residues. Germline V gene sequence: CDR1 LGHNA, CDR2 YSLEER.

The chain combines TRBV2 with TRBJ1-2; D is uncertain. Trimming removed 8 bases at V and 0 bases at J, with 4 bases between. CDR3 length: 11 residues. Germline CDR1 SNHLY, CDR2 FYNNEI. The CDR3 protein is CASWANYGYTF. As DNA, the CDR3 is TGTGCCAGCTGGGCTAACTATGGCTACACCTTC.

The chain joins TRBV3-1 (or the pseudogene TRBV3-2) to TRBJ1-1; TRBD1 is a possible D gene (5 bases). This CDR3 spans 15 amino acids. Trimming left V 4 bases short and J 0 bases short, with 12 bases between. Per the germline V gene, CDR1 is LGHDT and CDR2 is YNNKEL (reference sequence). The CDR3 DNA sequence: TGTGCCAGCAGCCCTGAGGGGCCAGTGAACACTGAAGCTTTCTTT. Amino acids: CASSPEGPVNTEAFF.

The chain couples TRBV29-1 to TRBJ1-1; no reliable D call. Germline V gene sequence: CDR1 SQVTM, CDR2 ANQGSEA. The length of the CDR3 is 13 residues. Trimming shortened V by 3 bases and J by 1 base, and 9 bases separated the two germline ends. The CDR3 sequence: CSVEGPENTEAFF. CDR3 coding DNA: TGCAGCGTTGAGGGCCCCGAGAACACTGAAGCTTTCTTT.

V usage is TRBV12-3 or TRBV12-4 and J usage is TRBJ1-2, with TRBD1 matching over 7 bases. CDR3 length: 12 amino acids. The trim removed 10 bases at V and 7 bases at J, leaving 9 bases unmatched. The CDR3 region is CATFGDSPGYTF. CDR3 nucleotides: TGTGCCACCTTTGGGGACAGTCCTGGCTACACCTTC.

This sequence joins TRBV4-2 and TRBJ2-2, with D perhaps matching TRBD2 (6 bases). Trimming removed 4 bases from V and 5 bases from J, with 14 bases in between. Germline CDR1 LGHNA, CDR2 YNFKEQ. The CDR3 extends over 15 amino acids. CDR3 in DNA: TGTGCCAGCAGCCTCCCGGGACTCCAAACCGGGGAGCTGTTTTTT. Translating gives CASSLPGLQTGELFF.

The rearrangement uses TRBV5-4 and TRBJ2-3; possible D gene TRBD2, 6 bases. V lost 0 bases to trimming and J lost 5 bases, with 13 bases between them. Germline CDR1 SGHNT, CDR2 YYREEE (reference sequence). The length of the CDR3 is 15 residues. CDR3 in DNA: TGTGCCAGCAGCTTGGCCCTAGCGATAGGAGATACGCAGTATTTT. Protein product: CASSLALAIGDTQYF.

The gene calls are TRBV4-1 and TRBJ1-5; 11 nucleotides agree with TRBD1. The length of the CDR3 is 16 residues. CDR1 is MGHRA, CDR2 YSYEKL, per germline. The J segment lost 2 bases and the V segment lost 5 bases, leaving 5 bases of the junction unmatched. This chain's CDR3 is CASSARTGGRNQPQHF. The CDR3 DNA reads TGCGCCAGCAGCGCAAGGACAGGGGGCCGCAATCAGCCCCAGCATTTT.